These 20 T cell receptor beta chains share one sample of origin, sequenced in a study of T cell repertoires in cytomegalovirus infection. Their antigens are not known. TCRdb re-called the reads with MiXCR, one entry per CDR3 protein. In the table there are roughly 920,000 distinct CDR3 sequences, less than 35% of which are singletons. The source material was cultured CD8+ T cells from PBMCs, sampled from culture after CMV antigen stimulation. Receptor source: a human donor in good health (CMV status not recorded). Some clones in this sample may be carry-over from other donors' samples.

For the CDR3, the DNA is TGTGCCAGCAGTCCGGGACTAGCGGGGGCACGCTTCGGCAATGAGCAGTTCTTC. As protein: CASSPGLAGARFGNEQFF. The V call is TRBV28, the J call TRBJ2-1, with 14 bases lining up with TRBD2. The V gene end was trimmed by 5 bases and the J gene end by 6 bases; junction bases not matched to a gene: 12. Germline V lookup: CDR1 MDHEN, CDR2 SYDVKM. The CDR3 extends over 18 amino acids.

This sequence joins TRBV20-1 and TRBJ1-3; perhaps TRBD1 as D (5 bases). The CDR3 spans 15 residues. Looked up from germline, CDR1 is DFQATT and CDR2 is SNEGSKA (reference sequence). Trimming removed 6 bases from V and 0 bases from J, with 15 bases in between. CDR3 in amino acids: CSAAPTANSGNTIYF. The CDR3 bases are TGCAGTGCGGCACCGACAGCGAACTCTGGAAACACCATATATTTT.

The genes are TRBV7-6 and TRBJ2-1; D is unclear. Trimming removed 2 bases from V and 2 bases from J, with 4 bases in between. Germline V gives CDR1 SGHVS, CDR2 FNYEAQ. This CDR3 region has 13 residues. CDR3 residues: CASSLNPYNEQFF. The CDR3 region has the DNA TGTGCCAGCAGCTTAAACCCCTACAATGAGCAGTTCTTC.

V and J are TRBV11-1 and TRBJ2-3, with D possibly matching TRBD1 (6 bases). Germline assignment: CDR1 SGHAT and CDR2 FQDESV (reference sequence). Trimming pared 2 bases from V and 0 bases from J, leaving 18 bases between. The CDR3 is 18 residues long. CDR3 residues: CASSLQRNREFSTDTQYF. The CDR3 region has the DNA TGTGCCAGCAGCTTACAAAGAAACAGGGAATTTAGCACAGATACGCAGTATTTT.

This clonotype came up once. With a much larger clone just one base away, this may be a read error. The rearrangement joins TRBV7-8 to TRBJ1-2; 10 bases match TRBD1. This CDR3 spans 15 amino acids. The germline CDR1 and CDR2 sequences are SGHVS and FQNEAQ. The CDR3 region has the DNA TGTGCCAGCAGCTCTGGACAGGGGGGAGGGTATGACTACACCTTC. Protein product: CASSSGQGGGYDYTF.

A few counts support this clonotype. The chain uses TRBV6-5 and TRBJ2-3; 8 positions agree with TRBD1. Per the germline V gene, CDR1 is MNHEY and CDR2 is SVGAGI. The junction had 9 bases not matched to a gene; V was cut back by 2 bases and J by 11 bases. The CDR3 sequence is 14 residues long. CDR3 in DNA: TGTGCCAGCAGTTACGATCCAGGGGGCAAGATGCAGTATTTT. It is translated as CASSYDPGGKMQYF.

The chain carries TRBV6-1 and TRBJ2-7; D remains ambiguous. CDR3 size: 12 residues. CDR1 is MNHNS, CDR2 SASEGT, per germline. Trimming shortened V by 7 bases and J by 3 bases, and 10 bases separated the two germline ends. The CDR3 reads CASTMASYEQYF. For the CDR3, the DNA is TGTGCCAGCACCATGGCCAGCTACGAGCAGTACTTC.

The chain has TRBV7-8 and TRBJ1-5; the D gene is possibly TRBD1 (6 bases). Trimming removed 1 base from V and 1 base from J, with 11 bases in between. CDR1 and CDR2 from the germline V gene are SGHVS and FQNEAQ. CDR3 length equals 16 residues. The CDR3 DNA follows: TGTGCCAGCAGCTTAGATCGGGGGGCAAGCAATCAGCCCCAGCATTTT. It yields the protein CASSLDRGASNQPQHF.

This chain connects TRBV2 to TRBJ1-2; D might be TRBD1 (6 bases). The CDR3 has 14 amino acids. The V and J ends lost 3 bases and 5 bases respectively, with 13 bases between them. CDR1 and CDR2 (germline): SNHLY, FYNNEI. For the CDR3, the DNA is TGTGCCAGCAGTGAGGCAGGGGCTCTTTATGGCTACACCTTC. Translated: CASSEAGALYGYTF.

The genes are TRBV7-9 and TRBJ2-5; the D gene is possibly TRBD1 (6 bases). The CDR3 consists of 16 residues. Looked up from germline, CDR1 is SEHNR and CDR2 is FQNEAQ (reference sequence). Deletions cut 1 base from V and 5 bases from J, with 17 bases between. The CDR3 nucleotides are TGTGCCAGCAGCTTAGTACTGCGAACAGGGCGGGAGACCCAGTACTTC. The encoded protein is CASSLVLRTGRETQYF.

The chain uses TRBV20-1 and TRBJ2-5; TRBD2 is a possible D gene (7 bases). Germline loops: CDR1 DFQATT, CDR2 SNEGSKA (reference sequence). The V and J ends lost 0 bases and 0 bases respectively, with 17 bases between them. The CDR3 contains 17 residues. The CDR3 DNA follows: TGCAGTGCTAGAGATGGCGGGGGCATAACGTACCAAGAGACCCAGTACTTC. Translation gives CSARDGGGITYQETQYF.

J is TRBJ1-2 and V is TRBV7-9; D perhaps matches TRBD1 (6 bases). The CDR3 sequence is 12 residues long. V was trimmed by 10 bases and J by 8 bases, leaving 17 bases between them. Germline V gives CDR1 SEHNR, CDR2 FQNEAQ (reference sequence). This CDR3 reads CANRGGNSGYTF. The DNA of the CDR3 is TGTGCCAACAGAGGGGGGAACTCCGGCTACACCTTC.

This clonotype was found a few times. The chain employs TRBV7-8 and TRBJ2-1; D gene uncertain. CDR3 length: 15 amino acids. Germline V gene data show CDR1 as SGHVS and CDR2 as FQNEAQ. Between the trimmed V and J ends, which lost 1 base and 9 bases, there was a span of 16 bases. The CDR3 DNA sequence: TGTGCCAGCAGCTTAGAGGCACCCCACTCGGGTGAGCAGTTCTTC. It yields the protein CASSLEAPHSGEQFF.

This clonotype was counted at least ten times. V and J are TRBV28 and TRBJ1-6; no clear D gene. Germline CDR1 reads MDHEN; CDR2 reads SYDVKM. V lost 11 bases and J 9 bases, leaving 23 bases between the germline ends. The CDR3 runs to 15 residues. Here the CDR3 reads CAVGSTVESGSPLHF. The CDR3 DNA follows: TGTGCCGTGGGATCTACGGTAGAGTCTGGTTCACCCCTCCACTTT.

As regards this clonotype: The junction differs from germline at one of its ends, possibly a read error. The chain carries TRBV12-3 or TRBV12-4 and TRBJ2-6; the D gene could be TRBD1 or TRBD2 (6 bases each). The CDR3 is 18 amino acids. CDR3 sequence: CTSTDRQEGYSGANVLTF. In DNA, the CDR3 is TGTACCAGCACCGACCGACAGGAGGGGTACTCTGGGGCCAACGTCCTGACTTTC.

This chain connects TRBV12-3 or TRBV12-4 to TRBJ2-1; 7 bases are shared with TRBD2. Unmatched junction bases numbered 4, after V lost 6 bases and J lost 2 bases. This CDR3 contains 14 residues. The DNA for the CDR3 is TGTGCCAGCAGCCGGGGACTAACCTACAATGAGCAGTTCTTC. This codes for CASSRGLTYNEQFF.

Concerning this clonotype: Being one base from a much bigger clone, this may be a read error. V gene TRBV7-9 combines with J gene TRBJ1-1, with D maybe TRBD1 (5 bases). CDR3 length: 17 residues. Trimming took off 2 bases at V and 3 bases at J, with 19 bases between the two ends. Germline V gene sequence: CDR1 SEHNR, CDR2 FQNEAQ (reference sequence). CDR3 nucleotide sequence: TGTGCCAGCAGCTTAACGGTCCCTGTCAGGGATCACACTGAAGCTTTCTTT. Protein sequence: CASSLTVPVRDHTEAFF.

This sequence joins TRBV6-2 or TRBV6-3 and TRBJ2-7; unclear D gene. V was clipped by 5 bases and J by 0 bases, with 11 bases between them. CDR3 length: 14 residues. From germline, CDR1 is MNHEY and CDR2 SVGEGT. CDR3 coding DNA: TGTGCCAGCAGTCCTCTAAGTGACTCCTACGAGCAGTACGTC. Its translation is CASSPLSDSYEQYV.

This clonotype was seen a few times. The chain is built from TRBV27 and TRBJ2-3; D might be TRBD1 or TRBD2, each matching 6 bases. Trimming removed 3 bases at V and 6 bases at J, with 16 bases between. This CDR3 is 15 amino acids long. Germline CDR1 reads MNHEY; CDR2 reads SMNVEV (reference sequence). CDR3 bases: TGTGCCAGCAGTTTGGAGGGGGGCCCCTGGGATACGCAGTATTTT. Residues: CASSLEGGPWDTQYF.

The V and J genes are TRBV6-1 and TRBJ2-7; a possible D gene is TRBD1 (5 bases). Germline CDR1 MNHNS, CDR2 SASEGT. V lost 3 bases and J lost 3, with 12 bases in between. The CDR3 loop spans 14 amino acids. CDR3 amino acids: CASSDRDSYYEQYF. Here the CDR3 DNA reads TGTGCCAGCAGTGATCGAGACAGCTACTACGAGCAGTACTTC.